The 24 T cell receptor beta chains below were found in one sample sequenced in a study of identical twins. TCRdb called the 5' RACE reads again in MiXCR, with one record for every CDR3 protein. The table shows under 300,000 distinct CDR3 sequences, with over 11% occurring only once. Sequencing input: memory (CD45RO+) T cells sorted from blood. Receptor source: a woman between 18 and 29 years old in good health.

This clonotype was seen a few times. The chain couples TRBV7-2 to TRBJ1-2; maybe TRBD1 (5 bases). This CDR3 is 14 amino acids long. Trimming took off 4 bases at V and 7 bases at J, with 16 bases between the two ends. Per germline, CDR1 SGHTA and CDR2 FQGNSA. The CDR3 sequence is CASSSPTVSPGYTF. The CDR3 region has the DNA TGTGCCAGCAGCTCTCCGACAGTCTCACCTGGCTACACCTTC.

The chain is built from TRBV18 and TRBJ1-1; D perhaps matches TRBD1 (5 bases). Trimming shortened V by 5 bases and J by 4 bases, and 20 bases separated the two germline ends. The CDR3 spans 16 residues. Germline values: CDR1 KGHSH, CDR2 LQKENI. CDR3 residues: CASSYAVQGSGTEAFF. The CDR3 nucleotides are TGTGCCAGCTCATACGCCGTGCAGGGTAGCGGCACTGAAGCTTTCTTT.

In this sample, this clonotype turned up once. A read error may explain this, as a much larger clone is one base away. Since the CDR3 does not end with the conserved phenylalanine or tryptophan, this likely comes from a read error. The chain uses TRBV18 and TRBJ2-1, with no clear D. Trimming stripped 3 bases from V and 10 bases from J, with 7 bases between. From germline, CDR1 is KGHSH and CDR2 LQKENI. The CDR3 has 11 residues. The chain's CDR3 is CASSPFGEQFY. CDR3 nucleotides: TGTGCCAGCTCACCCTTTGGGGAGCAGTTCTAC.

There are a few counts of this clonotype. The genes are TRBV12-3 or TRBV12-4 and TRBJ2-7, with 10 bases lining up with TRBD2. Trimming at V came to 4 bases and at J to 6 bases, leaving 6 bases not matched to a gene. There are 14 residues in the CDR3. The CDR3 nucleotides read TGTGCCAGCAGTTCCCAGCGGGGGGGCTCCGAGCAGTACTTC. Translated: CASSSQRGGSEQYF.

DNA of the CDR3: TGTGCCACCAGCAGAGACTACCTGCGCGGGGGTTCTGGCGAGCAGTACTTC. Encoded protein: CATSRDYLRGGSGEQYF. The gene calls are TRBV15 and TRBJ2-7; 7 nucleotides line up with TRBD2. V gave up 0 bases and J gave up 6 bases; unmatched junction bases: 14. The germline V gene encodes CDR1 LNHNV and CDR2 YYDKDF (reference sequence). CDR3 size: 17 residues.

V and J are TRBV5-1 and TRBJ1-5; 8 positions match TRBD1. Germline V gene sequence: CDR1 SGHRS, CDR2 YFSETQ. With 4 bases clipped from V and 4 bases from J, the junction kept 7 bases outside the gene matches. This CDR3 region has 15 residues. This CDR3 reads CASSPTGEANQPQHF. The CDR3 DNA is TGCGCCAGCAGCCCGACAGGGGAAGCTAATCAGCCCCAGCATTTT.

This clonotype was counted a few times. The chain recombines TRBV18 with TRBJ1-1, with D uncertain. The germline gives CDR1 KGHSH, CDR2 LQKENI. The V end was cut by 7 bases, the J end by 0 bases, with 9 bases between. This CDR3 region has 13 residues. The CDR3 protein is CASLVNMNTEAFF. The DNA of the CDR3 is TGTGCCAGCTTGGTAAACATGAACACTGAAGCTTTCTTT.

This clonotype was detected many times. This rearrangement joins TRBV5-1 to TRBJ2-1; D ambiguous. V lost 3 bases and J 1 base, leaving 11 bases between the germline ends. CDR3 length: 15 amino acids. Germline-derived CDR1 and CDR2 are SGHRS and YFSETQ. The CDR3 is CASSSGISSYNEQFF. In nucleotides, the CDR3 is TGCGCCAGCAGCTCTGGTATCTCTTCCTACAATGAGCAGTTCTTC.

This clonotype occurred a few times. The chain combines TRBV20-1 with TRBJ2-1, with 11 bases identical to TRBD2. Germline V gene data show CDR1 as DFQATT and CDR2 as SNEGSKA (reference sequence). The CDR3 is 15 residues long. J was trimmed by 6 bases and V by 5 bases; bases with no gene match: 9. The chain's CDR3 is CSAGLLAGGTNEQFF. The DNA of the CDR3 is TGCAGTGCTGGGCTCCTAGCGGGGGGAACCAATGAGCAGTTCTTC.

This clonotype was detected a few times. In nucleotides, the CDR3 is TGTGCCAGCAGCCAAGGCAAGGGGAGCTACACCTTC. Translation gives CASSQGKGSYTF. The V and J genes are TRBV3-1 and TRBJ1-2, with a weak D call TRBD1 (5 bases). V was cut by 1 base and J by 9 bases, with 9 bases left in between. From germline, CDR1 is LGHDT and CDR2 YNNKEL (reference sequence). There are 12 residues in the CDR3.

The V gene is TRBV2, the J gene TRBJ1-2; TRBD1 aligns across 8 bases. The CDR3 extends over 14 amino acids. Germline V gene lookup returns CDR1 SNHLY and CDR2 FYNNEI. The J segment lost 11 bases and the V segment lost 6 bases, leaving 14 bases of the junction unmatched. The CDR3 loop is CASSAIQGDTYYTF. CDR3 nucleotides: TGTGCCAGCAGCGCAATACAGGGGGACACCTATTACACCTTC.

The chain combines TRBV5-1 with TRBJ2-3; D may be TRBD1 or TRBD2 (5 bases each). The germline V and J ends were trimmed by 5 bases and 6 bases, with 10 bases remaining between them. The CDR3 has 12 amino acids. Looked up from germline, CDR1 is SGHRS and CDR2 is YFSETQ. The CDR3 sequence is CASRRGEDTQYF. The CDR3 DNA reads TGCGCCAGCAGGAGGGGAGAGGATACGCAGTATTTT.

The gene calls are TRBV18 and TRBJ2-1; D unclear. The CDR3 loop spans 14 amino acids. The V gene's germline CDR1 is KGHSH and CDR2 LQKENI. Trimming removed 1 base from V and 0 bases from J, with 4 bases in between. The CDR3 nucleotides read TGTGCCAGCTCACCACGGGACTCCTACAATGAGCAGTTCTTC. It specifies CASSPRDSYNEQFF.

V usage is TRBV7-9 and J usage is TRBJ2-1; D is uncertain. The V and J ends lost 11 bases and 11 bases respectively, with 19 bases between them. CDR1 SEHNR and CDR2 FQNEAQ come from the germline V gene (reference sequence). CDR3 length: 12 amino acids. CDR3 sequence: CARMGTGIQQFF. The CDR3 DNA sequence: TGTGCCCGCATGGGAACTGGGATCCAGCAGTTCTTC.

This clonotype showed up just a few times. V and J are TRBV10-3 and TRBJ2-7, with D unresolved. Trimming took 7 bases from V and 0 from J, leaving 10 bases between them. This CDR3 has 13 amino acids. Germline-derived CDR1 and CDR2 are ENHRY and SYGVKD. This CDR3 is CAITAENSYEQYF. CDR3 coding DNA: TGTGCCATCACGGCAGAAAACTCCTACGAGCAGTACTTC.

The chain links TRBV4-2 to TRBJ1-1, with 8 bases that match TRBD1. The CDR3 consists of 16 residues. Germline V gene data show CDR1 as LGHNA and CDR2 as YNFKEQ. Trimming took 3 bases from V and 3 from J; bases not matched to a gene: 9. The DNA of the CDR3 is TGTGCCAGCAGCCAGGGGAGGACAGGGTACGACACTGAAGCTTTCTTT. Encoded protein: CASSQGRTGYDTEAFF.

This clonotype was seen a few times. This sequence joins TRBV29-1 and TRBJ2-1; 8 positions agree with TRBD2. Germline CDR1 and CDR2: SQVTM and ANQGSEA. V was clipped by 2 bases and J by 10 bases; unmatched bases: 7. The CDR3 is 13 residues long. The chain's CDR3 is CSVENIPGGEQFF. In DNA, the CDR3 is TGCAGCGTTGAAAACATCCCGGGGGGGGAGCAGTTCTTC.

Only a few counts were recorded for this clonotype. The chain couples TRBV9 to TRBJ2-1, with 9 bases fitting TRBD2. Germline-derived CDR1 and CDR2 are SGDLS and YYNGEE. The CDR3 is 15 residues long. Losses at the gene ends were 4 bases for V and 5 bases for J; bases not matched to a gene: 7. The CDR3 sequence: CASSISGSGNNEQFF. Here the CDR3 DNA reads TGTGCCAGCAGCATTAGCGGGAGTGGGAACAATGAGCAGTTCTTC.

This clonotype was counted between two and nine times. The V and J genes are TRBV10-3 and TRBJ2-3; 8 bases align to TRBD1. The CDR3 is 15 residues long. V gave up 8 bases and J gave up 7 bases; unmatched junction bases: 14. Per germline, CDR1 ENHRY and CDR2 SYGVKD. The CDR3 DNA sequence: TGTGCCATCGTTGGCCACAGGGGGGCCATGAATACGCAGTATTTT. Its protein product is CAIVGHRGAMNTQYF.

At least ten counts were recorded for this clonotype. This chain uses TRBV12-3 or TRBV12-4 with TRBJ2-2; tentatively, D is TRBD1 (6 bases). Trimming removed 8 bases from V and 0 bases from J, with 10 bases in between. The CDR3 extends over 14 amino acids. The CDR3 DNA reads TGTGCCAGCGGGGGCGGAACGAACACCGGGGAGCTGTTTTTT. Protein: CASGGGTNTGELFF.

The rearrangement joins TRBV20-1 to TRBJ2-2, with D maybe TRBD1 (5 bases). Trimming left V 0 bases short and J 7 bases short, with 9 bases between. This CDR3 region has 13 residues. CDR1 and CDR2 from the germline V gene are DFQATT and SNEGSKA (reference sequence). The CDR3 DNA reads as TGCAGTGCTAGAGATACGGACATCGGGGAGCTGTTTTTT. This gives the protein CSARDTDIGELFF.

CDR3: CASSQGGTYNSPLHF. The CDR3 coding sequence is TGTGCCAGCAGCCAAGGGGGCACCTATAATTCACCCCTCCACTTT. This chain joins TRBV3-1 and TRBJ1-6, with a weak D call TRBD1 (5 bases). Germline V gives CDR1 LGHDT, CDR2 YNNKEL (reference sequence). The CDR3 contains 15 residues. Trimming shortened V by 1 base and J by 2 bases, and 6 bases separated the two germline ends.

This clonotype was seen a handful of times. The rearrangement links TRBV7-9 to TRBJ1-5; no clear D gene. Between the trimmed V and J ends, which lost 5 bases and 6 bases, there was a span of 17 bases. This CDR3 has 15 residues. Germline CDR1 and CDR2: SEHNR and FQNEAQ (reference sequence). CDR3 residues: CASSPWKGSGQPQHF. DNA of the CDR3: TGTGCCAGCAGCCCCTGGAAGGGTTCAGGTCAGCCCCAGCATTTT.

The chain couples TRBV20-1 to TRBJ2-2; TRBD2 matches at 10 bases. Trimming at V came to 5 bases and at J to 6 bases, leaving 6 bases not matched to a gene. The germline gives CDR1 DFQATT, CDR2 SNEGSKA (reference sequence). The CDR3 contains 14 residues. CDR3 sequence (DNA): TGCAGTGCTCCTAGCGGGGGCCCTGCCGGGGAGCTGTTTTTT. This sequence encodes CSAPSGGPAGELFF.